The 21 T cell receptor beta chains listed next were all sequenced from one sample in a study of cytomegalovirus exposure and HLA in healthy donors. The PCR employed 60 Vbeta primers together with 13 Jbeta primers. Data came from immunoSEQ multiplex PCR; TCRdb stores just in-frame clones and leaves some out. The repertoire holds 150,000 to 200,000 clones, with around three quarters as singletons. The sample taken for sequencing was PBMCs. Receptor source: a woman in her thirties or forties in good health and CMV-seronegative.

The J gene is TRBJ2-7, the V gene TRBV5-4; D unclear. The V and J ends lost 3 bases and 4 bases respectively, with 8 bases between them. Germline V gene lookup returns CDR1 SGHNT and CDR2 YYREEE (reference sequence). This CDR3 spans 12 amino acids. The CDR3 region is CASSSATYEQYF. The CDR3 DNA is TGTGCCAGCAGCTCAGCGACTTACGAGCAGTACTTC.

The CDR3 reads CASSYGQNTEAFF. The CDR3 DNA reads as TGTGCCAGCAGTTATGGACAGAACACTGAAGCTTTCTTT. The gene calls are TRBV6-5 and TRBJ1-1; possible D gene TRBD1, 5 bases. Germline-derived CDR1 and CDR2 are MNHEY and SVGAGI. V was cut by 3 bases and J by 1 base, with 6 bases left in between. The CDR3 consists of 13 residues.

This rearrangement joins TRBV15 to TRBJ2-7; possible D gene TRBD2, 7 bases. CDR3 length: 16 residues. Trimming shortened V by 1 base and J by 6 bases, and 19 bases separated the two germline ends. Germline CDR1 reads LNHNV; CDR2 reads YYDKDF (reference sequence). CDR3 residues: CATSRALREGGGEQYF. In DNA, the CDR3 is TGTGCCACCAGCAGAGCACTCAGGGAAGGGGGGGGCGAGCAGTACTTC.

This chain uses TRBV4-1 with TRBJ1-2; 7 bases agree with TRBD1. Germline V gene data show CDR1 as MGHRA and CDR2 as YSYEKL. The CDR3 is made up of 16 amino acids. V shed 6 bases, J shed 6 bases, and the junction held 16 bases outside the gene matches. The CDR3 loop reads CASRRIGQGGDNGYTF. The DNA for the CDR3 is TGCGCCAGCAGACGTATAGGTCAGGGGGGCGATAATGGCTACACCTTC.

J is TRBJ1-6 and V is TRBV5-5; 8 positions match TRBD1. The CDR3 is made up of 19 amino acids. Germline V gives CDR1 SGHKS, CDR2 YYEKEE (reference sequence). Trimming cost V 3 bases and J 6 bases; bases outside gene matches: 17. The CDR3 DNA reads TGTGCCAGCAGCTGGGACGGACAGGGCATTTTTCCTAGTAATTCACCCCTCCACTTT. It specifies CASSWDGQGIFPSNSPLHF.

The genes are TRBV7-9 and TRBJ1-1, with TRBD1 matching over 8 bases. This CDR3 is 14 amino acids long. The germline V gene has CDR1 SEHNR and CDR2 FQNEAQ (reference sequence). Trimming at V came to 5 bases and at J to 11 bases, leaving 13 bases not matched to a gene. CDR3 DNA: TGTGCCAGCAGCCTCCAGGGGGCGCAGACGGTGGCTTTCTTT. This encodes CASSLQGAQTVAFF.

This sequence joins TRBV9 and TRBJ2-5; possibly TRBD2 for D (6 bases). Germline V gene data show CDR1 as SGDLS and CDR2 as YYNGEE. The V gene lost 3 bases and the J gene lost 5 bases, with 14 bases spanning the gap. This CDR3 spans 14 amino acids. In nucleotides, the CDR3 is TGTGCCAGCAGCGAGGGGACTCTTAGGGAGACCCAGTACTTC. Translating gives CASSEGTLRETQYF.

The chain couples TRBV2 to TRBJ1-5, with 7 bases fitting TRBD1. J gave up 1 base and V 6 bases, and 6 bases lay outside the gene matches. The CDR3 extends over 15 amino acids. The germline V gene has CDR1 SNHLY and CDR2 FYNNEI. The CDR3 loop is CASRDTGVSNQPQHF. CDR3 DNA: TGTGCCAGCAGGGACACAGGGGTCAGCAATCAGCCCCAGCATTTT. The whole variable domain, filled in from reference TRBV2 and TRBJ1-5, reads EPEVTQTPSHQVTQMGQEVILRCVPISNHLYFYWYRQILGQKVEFLVSFYNNEISEKSEIFDDQFSVERPDGSNFTLKIRSTKLEDSAMYFCASRDTGVSNQPQHFGDGTRLSIL.

J is TRBJ2-3 and V is TRBV11-2; weak D call: TRBD2 (5 bases). V was cut by 3 bases and J by 0 bases, with 7 bases left in between. Germline lookup yields CDR1 SGHAT and CDR2 FQNNGV. The CDR3 is 14 residues long. The CDR3: CASSFAGSTDTQYF. DNA for the CDR3: TGTGCCAGCAGCTTTGCGGGCAGCACAGATACGCAGTATTTT.

The chain joins TRBV5-1 to TRBJ1-6; D not resolved. The CDR3 is 15 amino acids. Germline CDR1 SGHRS, CDR2 YFSETQ. V lost 5 bases and J lost 4, with 13 bases in between. The chain's CDR3 is CASSGDTGYNSPLHF. For the CDR3, the DNA is TGCGCCAGCAGTGGTGACACGGGGTATAATTCACCCCTCCACTTT.

This chain connects TRBV7-3 to TRBJ2-1; TRBD2 agrees at 8 bases. The V gene end was trimmed by 4 bases and the J gene end by 4 bases; junction bases not matched to a gene: 9. The length of the CDR3 is 16 residues. Germline CDR1 SGHTA, CDR2 FQGTGA. CDR3 protein: CASSSIPGLEYNEQFF. The CDR3 bases are TGTGCCAGCAGCTCCATCCCGGGACTAGAGTACAATGAGCAGTTCTTC.

The V call is TRBV11-3, the J call TRBJ1-1, with 7 positions matching TRBD1. This CDR3 contains 15 residues. Germline V lookup: CDR1 SGHNT, CDR2 YENEEA. Trimming at V came to 4 bases and at J to 1 base, leaving 6 bases not matched to a gene. The chain's CDR3 is CASSSWDRENTEAFF. The CDR3 nucleotides are TGTGCCAGCAGCTCATGGGACAGAGAGAACACTGAAGCTTTCTTT.

The chain is built from TRBV5-6 and TRBJ1-6; a weak D match, TRBD1 (6 bases). Germline V gives CDR1 SGHDT, CDR2 YYEEEE. V shed 0 bases and J shed 8 bases, with 9 bases lying between them. There are 14 residues in the CDR3. CDR3 bases: TGTGCCAGCAGCTTGGACAGGGAATATTCACCCCTCCACTTT. Its protein product is CASSLDREYSPLHF.

The chain joins TRBV7-3 to TRBJ2-2; tentatively, D is TRBD1 (6 bases). The V gene lost 2 bases and the J gene lost 3 bases, with 10 bases spanning the gap. The V gene's germline CDR1 is SGHTA and CDR2 FQGTGA. The CDR3 extends over 15 amino acids. The CDR3 protein is CASSLVQGDTGELFF. CDR3 sequence (DNA): TGTGCCAGCAGCTTAGTACAGGGCGACACCGGGGAGCTGTTTTTT.

The rearrangement uses TRBV13 and TRBJ2-2, with a weak D call TRBD2 (6 bases). Germline V gives CDR1 PRHDT, CDR2 FYEKMQ (reference sequence). The CDR3 has 15 amino acids. V dropped 4 bases and J dropped 3 bases, with 12 bases sitting between them. The CDR3 is CASSSTRLYTGELFF. As DNA, the CDR3 is TGTGCCAGCAGCTCGACTAGACTGTACACCGGGGAGCTGTTTTTT.

The rearrangement links TRBV30 to TRBJ2-1; D ambiguous. Per the germline V gene, CDR1 is GTSNPN and CDR2 is SVGIG (reference sequence). CDR3 length: 11 amino acids. Trimming shortened V by 4 bases and J by 8 bases, and 9 bases separated the two germline ends. CDR3 sequence (DNA): TGTGCCTGGAATAAACACGATGAGCAGTTCTTC. Its translation: CAWNKHDEQFF. Full variable domain (outside the CDR3, taken from reference TRBV30 and TRBJ2-1): SQTIHQWPATLVQPVGSPLSLECTVEGTSNPNLYWYRQAAGRGLQLLFYSVGIGQISSEVPQNLSASRPQDRQFILSSKKLLLSDSGFYLCAWNKHDEQFFGPGTRLTVL.

This clone was observed a handful of times. The V and J genes are TRBV5-4 and TRBJ2-5; 8 bases match TRBD1. This CDR3 spans 14 amino acids. V trimming: 3 bases; J trimming: 3 bases; junction bases outside the gene matches: 4. The germline gives CDR1 SGHNT, CDR2 YYREEE (reference sequence). The CDR3 loop reads CASSSRTGKETQYF. CDR3 sequence (DNA): TGTGCCAGCAGCTCGCGGACAGGGAAAGAGACCCAGTACTTC.

This chain joins TRBV5-6 and TRBJ1-1, with 8 bases identical to TRBD1. The germline gives CDR1 SGHDT, CDR2 YYEEEE. The CDR3 runs to 15 residues. Losses at the gene ends were 5 bases for V and 4 bases for J; bases not matched to a gene: 10. For the CDR3, the DNA is TGTGCCAGCAGTTACGCAGGGGGCTGGGGCACTGAAGCTTTCTTT. Protein: CASSYAGGWGTEAFF.

The chain joins TRBV27 to TRBJ1-1; no firm D call. Germline values: CDR1 MNHEY, CDR2 SMNVEV (reference sequence). V lost 0 bases and J lost 5, with 7 bases in between. The CDR3 runs to 13 residues. The CDR3 loop is CASSLSTVTEAFF. CDR3 nucleotides: TGTGCCAGCAGTTTATCAACGGTGACTGAAGCTTTCTTT.

V and J are TRBV9 and TRBJ1-1; 9 nucleotides agree with TRBD1. Per the germline V gene, CDR1 is SGDLS and CDR2 is YYNGEE. V lost 3 bases to trimming and J lost 4 bases; unmatched junction nucleotides: 7. The CDR3 extends over 15 amino acids. In DNA form, the CDR3 reads TGTGCCAGCAGCGCCCAAGGACAGGGGACCACTGAAGCTTTCTTT. Protein: CASSAQGQGTTEAFF.

J is TRBJ1-1 and V is TRBV2; perhaps TRBD1 as D (5 bases). The CDR3 contains 12 residues. Looked up from germline, CDR1 is SNHLY and CDR2 is FYNNEI. Trimming stripped 6 bases from V and 6 bases from J, with 11 bases between. The CDR3 nucleotides are TGTGCCAGCAGGGGGCCAGAGGCTGAAGCTTTCTTT. It yields the protein CASRGPEAEAFF.